This T cell receptor beta chain was found in a study of blood T cell repertoires in COVID-19. Study summary: Both acute and convalescent COVID-19 samples were obtained from the United States, Italy and Spain.

Participants' reported clinical history set cohort assignment. In germline, CDR1 is LGHNA, CDR2 YNFKEQ. V was clipped by 0 bases and J by 4 bases; unmatched bases: 4. The CDR3 runs to 16 residues. How the authors handled the data: Reference gene primer amplification gave estimated nucleated cell counts. The repertoire was sequenced with immunoSEQ multiplex PCR; TCRdb's copy has only in-frame clones and lacks some. The V and J calls and the clone size are those of that table, but D and trimming were determined from the DNA. The data contain about 240,000 clones, around 89% of them singletons. This chain uses TRBV4-2 with TRBJ2-2, with 8 bases fitting TRBD2. This TCR derives from a woman in her twenties or thirties who had recovered from COVID-19. The sequencing sample was made of PBMCs or T cells enriched from blood (not recorded which). The CDR3 loop reads CASSQESGSTTGELFF. The CDR3 bases are TGTGCCAGCAGCCAAGAAAGCGGGAGTACCACCGGGGAGCTGTTTTTT.